These T cell receptor beta chains were read from a single sample in a study of Graves' ophthalmopathy and Graves' hyperthyroidism. TCRdb processed the multiplex PCR reads anew with MiXCR; each CDR3 protein has one entry. The data show 740,000 or so distinct CDR3 sequences, 40% seen once. Input material: peripheral blood. All receptors come from an adult man with Graves' ophthalmopathy. The CDR3 runs from the conserved cysteine through the conserved F or W. D genes are given only for firm matches. Where a row states a size, it is once, few, many or the class of an expanded clone; other rows omit it.

>many|TRBV13|-|TRBJ2-6
CASSPGPASGANVLTF
TGTGCCAGCAGCCCCGGACCAGCCTCTGGGGCCAACGTCCTGACTTTC
>-|TRBV15|-|TRBJ1-4
CATSSERGSLEKLFF
TGTGCCACCAGCAGCGAAAGGGGGTCTTTGGAAAAACTGTTTTTT
>many|TRBV29-1|TRBD1|TRBJ2-7
CSVQTGQVGEQYF
TGCAGCGTCCAAACGGGACAGGTGGGCGAGCAGTACTTC
>-|TRBV5-1|TRBD1|TRBJ2-7
CASSLVTGLSYEQYF
TGCGCCAGCAGCTTGGTGACAGGGCTCTCCTACGAGCAGTACTTC
>-|TRBV25-1|TRBD1|TRBJ2-2
CASSFLIRTGLTGELFF
TGTGCCAGCAGTTTCCTAATTAGGACAGGTCTGACCGGGGAGCTGTTTTTT
>many|TRBV5-1|-|TRBJ2-5
CASSLDETQYF
TGCGCCAGCAGCTTGGATGAGACCCAGTACTTC
>-|TRBV25-1|-|TRBJ1-4
CASSRTDSTTNEKLFF
TGTGCCAGCAGTAGGACGGACTCTACAACTAATGAAAAACTGTTTTTT
>-|TRBV5-1|TRBD1|TRBJ2-7
CASSTGTGYEQYF
TGCGCCAGCAGCACCGGGACAGGGTACGAGCAGTACTTC
>-|TRBV24-1|TRBD1|TRBJ1-5
CATSENTGTGDQPQHF
TGTGCCACCAGTGAGAATACGGGGACAGGGGATCAGCCCCAGCATTTT
>once|TRBV19|TRBD1|TRBJ1-2
CAWSLLRDRGNGYTF
TGTGCCTGGAGCCTCCTCCGGGACAGGGGAAATGGCTACACCTTC
>-|TRBV18|TRBD1|TRBJ1-2
CASSPDRLSYGYTF
TGTGCCAGCTCACCGGACAGGTTGTCCTATGGCTACACCTTC
>-|TRBV7-2|TRBD1|TRBJ2-5
CASTGQERETQYF
TGTGCCAGCACAGGACAGGAGCGGGAGACCCAGTACTTC
>many|TRBV10-3|-|TRBJ2-7
CAIMTSSYEQYF
TGTGCCATCATGACCTCCTCCTACGAGCAGTACTTC
>few|TRBV7-9|TRBD1|TRBJ1-2
CASSSGTAINYGYTF
TGTGCCAGCAGCTCCGGGACAGCGATTAACTATGGCTACACCTTC
>-|TRBV10-2|TRBD2|TRBJ2-7
CASSEPKATSGDFYEQYF
TGCGCCAGCAGTGAGCCGAAAGCGACTAGCGGGGACTTCTACGAGCAGTACTTC
>few|TRBV7-2|TRBD1|TRBJ1-4
CASSSGGGEKLFF
TGTGCCAGCAGCTCAGGGGGGGGAGAAAAACTGTTTTTT
>-|TRBV19|-|TRBJ1-4
CASSIPAGAGEKLFF
TGTGCCAGTAGTATACCGGCAGGGGCGGGAGAAAAACTGTTTTTT
>-|TRBV10-3|TRBD2|TRBJ2-7
CAISRGGGYEQYF
TGTGCCATTTCCCGGGGGGGTGGCTACGAGCAGTACTTC
>many|TRBV11-2|TRBD1|TRBJ2-7
CASSRPPGTGTYEQYF
TGTGCCAGCAGCCGACCCCCCGGGACAGGGACCTACGAGCAGTACTTC
>-|TRBV29-1|-|TRBJ1-4
CSAQGTANEKLFF
TGCAGCGCCCAAGGGACCGCTAATGAAAAACTGTTTTTT
>many|TRBV2|-|TRBJ1-5
CASSGGGESQPQHF
TGTGCCAGCAGCGGAGGAGGGGAATCTCAGCCCCAGCATTTT
>many|TRBV29-1|-|TRBJ2-5
CSVPRLRARETQYF
TGCAGCGTCCCCCGACTGAGGGCGAGAGAGACCCAGTACTTC
>-|TRBV20-1|-|TRBJ2-7
CSARDRTRSYEQYF
TGCAGTGCTAGAGATCGGACTCGCAGCTACGAGCAGTACTTC
>-|TRBV7-6|-|TRBJ1-2
CASSQDGQYGYTF
TGTGCCAGCAGCCAAGATGGGCAGTATGGCTACACCTTC
>few|TRBV4-3|-|TRBJ1-1
CASSQVRQNTEAFF
TGCGCCAGCAGCCAAGTCCGGCAGAACACTGAAGCTTTCTTT
>-|TRBV7-9|-|TRBJ1-6
CASSTDGVGNSPLHF
TGTGCCAGCAGCACTGACGGGGTGGGAAATTCACCCCTCCACTTT
>-|TRBV19|TRBD1|TRBJ1-4
CASSAHRGTNEKLFF
TGTGCCAGTAGCGCCCACAGGGGAACTAATGAAAAACTGTTTTTT
>-|TRBV29-1|TRBD1|TRBJ2-7
CSVGTGEVDYEQYF
TGCAGCGTTGGGACAGGGGAAGTCGACTACGAGCAGTACTTC
>-|TRBV7-9|TRBD2|TRBJ2-7
CASSKAGGLYEQYF
TGTGCCAGCAGCAAAGCGGGAGGACTCTACGAGCAGTACTTC
>few|TRBV7-9|-|TRBJ2-2
CASDSTGELFF
TGCGCCAGCGACTCCACCGGGGAGCTGTTTTTT
>many|TRBV7-9|-|TRBJ1-1
CASSLVRDTEAFF
TGTGCCAGCAGCTTAGTCAGGGACACTGAAGCTTTCTTT
>once|TRBV10-3|-|TRBJ1-2
CASSETGTEYGYTF
TGTGCCAGCAGTGAAACCGGGACTGAGTATGGCTACACCTTC
>many|TRBV7-8|-|TRBJ2-5
CASSSDLRQETQYF
TGTGCCAGCAGCTCGGACTTAAGACAAGAGACCCAGTACTTC
>-|TRBV14|-|TRBJ2-5
CASSPRGAVETQYF
TGTGCCAGCAGCCCGAGGGGGGCGGTGGAGACCCAGTACTTC
>-|TRBV9|-|TRBJ2-2
CASSPRGHTGELFF
TGTGCCAGCTCCCCTCGGGGTCACACCGGGGAGCTGTTTTTT
>few|TRBV2|-|TRBJ1-1
CASSPRLGGVTEAFF
TGTGCCAGCAGTCCCCGGCTGGGAGGCGTCACTGAAGCTTTCTTT
>-|TRBV7-9|-|TRBJ2-7
CASSQVSGAYEQYF
TGCGCCAGCAGCCAAGTGAGTGGAGCCTACGAGCAGTACTTC
>many|TRBV29-1|-|TRBJ1-1
CSVGQTISDTEAFF
TGCAGCGTTGGACAAACAATAAGTGACACTGAAGCTTTCTTT
>-|TRBV10-3|TRBD1|TRBJ1-2
CATSAGQGGYGYTF
TGTGCCACCTCCGCGGGACAGGGGGGATATGGCTACACCTTC
>-|TRBV9|-|TRBJ1-2
CASSVGGFNGYTF
TGTGCCAGCAGCGTAGGAGGATTCAATGGCTACACCTTC
>many|TRBV29-1|-|TRBJ1-1
CSVVKGLLMNTEAFF
TGCAGCGTTGTAAAGGGGCTACTCATGAACACTGAAGCTTTCTTT
>-|TRBV11-2|-|TRBJ2-5
CASSLEDSPVATQYF
TGTGCCAGCAGCTTAGAGGACTCGCCGGTGGCGACCCAGTACTTC
>-|TRBV24-1|-|TRBJ1-5
CATSLGPSTQPQHF
TGTGCCACCAGTTTAGGTCCGAGTACTCAGCCCCAGCATTTT
>many|TRBV20-1|-|TRBJ2-7
CSASGAGREQYF
TGCAGTGCTAGCGGGGCGGGTCGCGAGCAATACTTC
>few|TRBV20-1|TRBD1|TRBJ1-4
CSARGQTNEKLFF
TGCAGTGCTAGGGGACAGACTAATGAAAAACTGTTTTTT
>-|TRBV25-1|TRBD1|TRBJ1-5
CASSQEGATSNQPQHF
TGTGCCAGCTCACAAGAGGGGGCTACTAGCAATCAGCCCCAGCATTTT
>few|TRBV7-9|-|TRBJ2-7
CASSLRNRAYEQYF
TGTGCCAGCAGCTTGCGGAACAGGGCCTACGAGCAGTACTTC
>-|TRBV2|-|TRBJ1-6
CASSTEKNSPLHF
TGTGCCAGCAGTACGGAAAAAAATTCACCCCTCCACTTT
>many|TRBV24-1|TRBD1|TRBJ1-5
CATSRTGGGQPQHF
TGTGCCACCAGCCGGACAGGGGGTGGTCAGCCCCAGCATTTT
>-|TRBV11-2|-|TRBJ2-7
CASSQVGRTPSEQYF
TGCGCCAGCAGCCAAGTAGGGCGCACCCCTTCCGAGCAGTACTTC